These 19 T cell receptor beta chains share one sample of origin, sequenced in a study of blood T cells in healthy people across ages. Primers used in a second PCR of about 6 to 11 cycles were a sample-barcoded 5' primer and a J-beta primer mix. TCRdb re-analysed the 5' RACE reads in MiXCR, keeping a single row per CDR3 protein. In the table there are approximately 900,000 distinct CDR3 sequences, roughly 50% of which are singletons. The sample consisted of blood. Receptor source: a man aged 25-45 years in good health.

The rearrangement joins TRBV4-1 to TRBJ2-1; 11 positions match TRBD2. This CDR3 is built from 15 residues. Germline CDR1 is MGHRA and CDR2 is YSYEKL. V shed 4 bases, J shed 5 bases, and the junction held 4 bases outside the gene matches. This chain's CDR3 is CASSPLAGENNEQFF. CDR3 sequence (DNA): TGCGCCAGCAGCCCACTAGCGGGAGAGAACAATGAGCAGTTCTTC.

This sequence joins TRBV13 and TRBJ2-5; 10 bases match TRBD1. The V segment lost 3 bases and the J segment 0 bases; nucleotides outside the gene matches: 1. This CDR3 has 15 residues. Per the germline V gene, CDR1 is PRHDT and CDR2 is FYEKMQ (reference sequence). CDR3 amino acids: CASSLGQGNQETQYF. The CDR3 DNA sequence: TGTGCCAGCAGCTTGGGACAGGGGAACCAAGAGACCCAGTACTTC. Together with reference TRBV13 and TRBJ2-5, the CDR3 gives the full variable domain: AAGVIQSPRHLIKEKRETATLKCYPIPRHDTVYWYQQGPGQDPQFLISFYEKMQSDKGSIPDRFSAQQFSDYHSELNMSSLELGDSALYFCASSLGQGNQETQYFGPGTRLLVL.

The chain couples TRBV7-9 to TRBJ1-2, with 7 bases lining up with TRBD1. The germline gives CDR1 SEHNR, CDR2 FQNEAQ (reference sequence). This CDR3 has 13 amino acids. The V segment lost 7 bases and the J segment 11 bases; nucleotides outside the gene matches: 13. The CDR3 region has the DNA TGTGCCAGCACAGACAGGGTATCGACGGGGTACACCTTC. As protein: CASTDRVSTGYTF. Full variable domain (missing parts from reference TRBV7-9 and TRBJ1-2): DTGVSQNPRHKITKRGQNVTFRCDPISEHNRLYWYRQTLGQGPEFLTYFQNEAQLEKSRLLSDRFSAERPKGSFSTLEIQRTEQGDSAMYLCASTDRVSTGYTFGSGTRLTVV.

This clonotype was seen a few times. V usage is TRBV6-6 and J usage is TRBJ2-5; D is uncertain. Per the germline V gene, CDR1 is MNHNY and CDR2 is SVGAGI (reference sequence). The CDR3 consists of 12 residues. V lost 6 bases to trimming and J lost 5 bases, with 10 bases between them. CDR3 protein: CASSSYRETQYF. CDR3 DNA: TGTGCCAGCAGCTCCTATCGGGAGACCCAGTACTTC.

J is TRBJ2-3 and V is TRBV9; no clear D gene. The CDR3 is 14 amino acids. The germline V and J ends were trimmed by 4 bases and 2 bases, with 11 bases remaining between them. Germline V gene lookup returns CDR1 SGDLS and CDR2 YYNGEE. CDR3 loop: CASSPGWATDTQYF. The CDR3 coding sequence is TGTGCCAGCAGCCCCGGTTGGGCCACAGATACGCAGTATTTT.

The genes are TRBV5-1 and TRBJ2-3; the D gene is possibly TRBD1 (5 bases). Trimming removed 6 bases from V and 3 bases from J, with 17 bases in between. CDR3 length: 15 residues. Per germline, CDR1 SGHRS and CDR2 YFSETQ. In nucleotides, the CDR3 is TGCGCCAGCACATACTCCAGGGTCTCGACAGATACGCAGTATTTT. Translation gives CASTYSRVSTDTQYF. Full variable domain (missing parts from reference TRBV5-1 and TRBJ2-3): KAGVTQTPRYLIKTRGQQVTLSCSPISGHRSVSWYQQTPGQGLQFLFEYFSETQRNKGNFPGRFSGRQFSNSRSEMNVSTLELGDSALYLCASTYSRVSTDTQYFGPGTRLTVL.

This clonotype was counted a few times. The chain uses TRBV20-1 and TRBJ1-2, with TRBD1 as a possible D gene (5 bases). The CDR3 has 13 amino acids. The ends were cut back, 6 bases at V and 8 bases at J, with 19 bases in the middle. Germline loops: CDR1 DFQATT, CDR2 SNEGSKA (reference sequence). The CDR3 region is CSAPPGREGGYTF. CDR3 nucleotide sequence: TGCAGTGCCCCACCCGGCAGGGAGGGCGGCTACACCTTC.

This chain uses TRBV6-2 or TRBV6-3 with TRBJ2-5; 7 nucleotides align to TRBD2. Germline assignment: CDR1 MNHEY and CDR2 SVGEGT. J gave up 11 bases and V 7 bases, and 16 bases lay outside the gene matches. This CDR3 region has 14 residues. This chain's CDR3 is CASKTAGVYNEQYF. CDR3 nucleotides: TGTGCCAGCAAGACGGCGGGGGTCTACAATGAGCAGTACTTC.

This clonotype was observed a handful of times. This chain connects TRBV9 to TRBJ2-3, with 8 bases that match TRBD2. Germline loops: CDR1 SGDLS, CDR2 YYNGEE. The CDR3 runs to 16 residues. V was clipped by 1 base and J by 0 bases; unmatched bases: 4. In DNA form, the CDR3 reads TGTGCCAGCAGCGTAAATAGCGGGGCTAGCACAGATACGCAGTATTTT. It is translated as CASSVNSGASTDTQYF.

The chain carries TRBV3-1 and TRBJ1-2; D unclear. Germline-derived CDR1 and CDR2 are LGHDT and YNNKEL (reference sequence). The CDR3 runs to 15 residues. V gave up 6 bases and J gave up 0 bases, with 14 bases separating them. CDR3 coding DNA: TGTGCCAGCAGACAGCAAGGGTCGACTAACTATGGCTACACCTTC. Its translation is CASRQQGSTNYGYTF.

This clonotype occurred many times. The chain combines TRBV5-1 with TRBJ2-1; 7 nucleotides align to TRBD2. The CDR3 is 15 residues long. Trimming at V came to 6 bases and at J to 5 bases, leaving 11 bases not matched to a gene. Germline V lookup: CDR1 SGHRS, CDR2 YFSETQ. DNA of the CDR3: TGCGCCAGCACCCAGGGAGGGTCAGCAAACAATGAGCAGTTCTTC. This encodes CASTQGGSANNEQFF.

This clonotype was found a few times. The chain employs TRBV5-1 and TRBJ2-3; no clear D. The V gene's germline CDR1 is SGHRS and CDR2 YFSETQ. Deletions cut 9 bases from V and 6 bases from J, with 11 bases between. This CDR3 spans 11 amino acids. Here the CDR3 reads CANTIGDTQYF. CDR3 bases: TGCGCCAACACGATAGGGGATACGCAGTATTTT.

This chain joins TRBV3-1 and TRBJ2-7; possible D gene TRBD2, 6 bases. Trimming removed 1 base from V and 2 bases from J, with 12 bases in between. Germline loops: CDR1 LGHDT, CDR2 YNNKEL (reference sequence). This CDR3 is built from 15 residues. Here the CDR3 DNA reads TGTGCCAGCAGCCAAGTTACGGGAGTCGCCTACGAGCAGTACTTC. This sequence encodes CASSQVTGVAYEQYF.

Remarks on this clonotype: The junction does not match germline at one end; this may be a read error. The rearrangement uses TRBV29-1 and TRBJ2-3, with TRBD2 identical over 13 bases. CDR3 length: 14 residues. CDR1 SQVTM and CDR2 ANQGSEA come from the germline V gene. CDR3 sequence (DNA): TGCAGCGCCAGGACTAGCGGGGGAACAGAGACGCAGTATTTT. Encoded protein: CSARTSGGTETQYF.

J is TRBJ2-3 and V is TRBV4-2, with 11 bases that match TRBD2. Germline CDR1 and CDR2: LGHNA and YNFKEQ. The CDR3 contains 16 residues. With V trimmed by 0 bases and J by 4 bases, 3 bases remained unmatched. This chain's CDR3 is CASSQDSGGAADTQYF. The CDR3 DNA reads TGTGCCAGCAGCCAAGATAGCGGGGGGGCAGCAGATACGCAGTATTTT.

CDR3 sequence reads: CASSESVAGGKETQYF. DNA for the CDR3: TGCGCCAGCAGTGAGTCAGTAGCGGGGGGCAAAGAGACCCAGTACTTC. The chain uses TRBV10-2 and TRBJ2-5, with TRBD2 identical over 10 bases. There are 16 residues in the CDR3. In germline, CDR1 is WSHSY, CDR2 SAAADI. Unmatched junction bases numbered 4, after V lost 0 bases and J lost 3 bases.

The chain couples TRBV12-3 or TRBV12-4 to TRBJ2-7; TRBD1 agrees at 8 bases. This CDR3 spans 13 amino acids. V lost 6 bases to trimming and J lost 6 bases; unmatched junction nucleotides: 7. Written as DNA, the CDR3 is TGTGCCAGCAGCCGTGGACAGGGCTCCGAGCAGTACTTC. This codes for CASSRGQGSEQYF.

The V gene is TRBV27, the J gene TRBJ2-5; D may be TRBD2 (7 bases). Looked up from germline, CDR1 is MNHEY and CDR2 is SMNVEV (reference sequence). The CDR3 is made up of 19 amino acids. V was cut by 1 base and J by 5 bases, with 26 bases left in between. As DNA, the CDR3 is TGTGCCAGCAGTTTATGGGTTGGGGGGGGGCAGTCTGGCGTGGAGACCCAGTACTTC. Translation gives CASSLWVGGGQSGVETQYF.

This clonotype has ten or more counts. The chain links TRBV12-3 or TRBV12-4 to TRBJ2-3; D is perhaps TRBD1 (5 bases). Trimming took 6 bases from V and 4 from J, leaving 11 bases between them. The CDR3 is made up of 13 amino acids. The DNA for the CDR3 is TGTGCCAGCAGCTTTCTAGGGGCAGATACGCAGTATTTT. The encoded protein is CASSFLGADTQYF.